The clone carrying this T cell receptor beta chain was counted only a few times. Via MiXCR, TCRdb re-called the 5' RACE reads, giving one row per CDR3 protein. The sample records 320,000 or so distinct CDR3 sequences, approximately 8% being singletons. V lost 0 bases and J 8 bases, leaving 5 bases between the germline ends. Germline V gives CDR1 LNHNV, CDR2 YYDKDF (reference sequence). The CDR3 is 12 amino acids. This specimen belongs to a study of T cells after yellow fever vaccination. This chain connects TRBV15 to TRBJ2-1; D call uncertain. This clonotype was sampled from a man aged 18 to 29 who received the YFV17D yellow fever vaccine. The material was PBMCs, obtained more than 40 days after the first yellow fever vaccination. Here the CDR3 DNA reads TGTGCCACCAGCAGAGATTACCATGAGCAGTTCTTC. Its protein is CATSRDYHEQFF.